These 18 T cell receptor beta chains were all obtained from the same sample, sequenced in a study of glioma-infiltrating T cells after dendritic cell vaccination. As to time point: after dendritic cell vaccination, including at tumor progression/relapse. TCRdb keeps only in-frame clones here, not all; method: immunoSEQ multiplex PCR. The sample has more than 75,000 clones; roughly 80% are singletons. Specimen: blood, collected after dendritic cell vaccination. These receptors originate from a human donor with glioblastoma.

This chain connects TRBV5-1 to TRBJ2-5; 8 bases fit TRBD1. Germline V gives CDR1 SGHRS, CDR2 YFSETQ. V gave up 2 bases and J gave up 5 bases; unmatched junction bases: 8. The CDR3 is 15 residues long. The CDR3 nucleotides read TGCGCCAGCAGCTTAGGGACAGGAAGAGGGGAGACCCAGTACTTC. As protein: CASSLGTGRGETQYF.

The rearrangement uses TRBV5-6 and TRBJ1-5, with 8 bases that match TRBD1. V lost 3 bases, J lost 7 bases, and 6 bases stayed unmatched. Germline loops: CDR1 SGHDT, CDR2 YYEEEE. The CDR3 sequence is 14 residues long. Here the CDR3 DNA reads TGTGCCAGCAGCTATGTCGGACAGGGACAGCCCCAGCATTTT. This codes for CASSYVGQGQPQHF.

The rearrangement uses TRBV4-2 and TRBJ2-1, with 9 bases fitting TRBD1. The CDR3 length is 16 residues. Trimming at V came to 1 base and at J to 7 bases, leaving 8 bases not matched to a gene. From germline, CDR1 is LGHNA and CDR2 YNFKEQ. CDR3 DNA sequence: TGTGCCAGCAGCCAAGGTCTGGGACAGGGTCCGAATGAGCAGTTCTTC. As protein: CASSQGLGQGPNEQFF.

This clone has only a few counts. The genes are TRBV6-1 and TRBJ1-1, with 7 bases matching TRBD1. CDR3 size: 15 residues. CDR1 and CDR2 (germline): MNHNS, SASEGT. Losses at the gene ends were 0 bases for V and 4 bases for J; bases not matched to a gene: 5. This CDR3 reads CASSEARPGGTEAFF. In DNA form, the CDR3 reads TGTGCCAGCAGTGAAGCGCGCCCAGGGGGCACTGAAGCTTTCTTT.

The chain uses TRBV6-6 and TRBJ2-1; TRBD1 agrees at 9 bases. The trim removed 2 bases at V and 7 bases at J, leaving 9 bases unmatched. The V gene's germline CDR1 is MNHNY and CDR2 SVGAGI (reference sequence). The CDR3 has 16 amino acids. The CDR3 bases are TGTGCCAGCAGTTACCCCCGGGACAGGGTTAGGAATGAGCAGTTCTTC. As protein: CASSYPRDRVRNEQFF.

CDR3 bases: TGTGCCAGCAGCTACGGACTAGCGGGAACAGATACGCAGTATTTT. It specifies CASSYGLAGTDTQYF. This chain joins TRBV7-3 and TRBJ2-3, with 12 bases that match TRBD2. V shed 4 bases and J 3 bases; nucleotides not matched to a gene: 2. The CDR3 consists of 15 residues. CDR1 is SGHTA, CDR2 FQGTGA, per germline.

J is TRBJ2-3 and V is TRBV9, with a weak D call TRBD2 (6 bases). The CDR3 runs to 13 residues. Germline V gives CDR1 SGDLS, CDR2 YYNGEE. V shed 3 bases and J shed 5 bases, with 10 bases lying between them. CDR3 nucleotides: TGTGCCAGCAGCGCGACTAGTGTAGATACGCAGTATTTT. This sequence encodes CASSATSVDTQYF.

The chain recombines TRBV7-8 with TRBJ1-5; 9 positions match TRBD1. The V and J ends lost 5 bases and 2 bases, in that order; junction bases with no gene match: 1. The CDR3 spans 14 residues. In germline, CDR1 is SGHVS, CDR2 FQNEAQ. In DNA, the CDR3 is TGTGCCAGCAGCCGGGACAGGGGCAATCAGCCCCAGCATTTT. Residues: CASSRDRGNQPQHF.

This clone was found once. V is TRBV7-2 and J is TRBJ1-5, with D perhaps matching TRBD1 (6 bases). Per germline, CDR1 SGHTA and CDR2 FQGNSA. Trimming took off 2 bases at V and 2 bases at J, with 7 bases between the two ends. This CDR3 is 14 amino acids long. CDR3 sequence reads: CASSLSGGNQPQHF. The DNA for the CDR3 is TGTGCCAGCAGCTTATCAGGGGGCAATCAGCCCCAGCATTTT.

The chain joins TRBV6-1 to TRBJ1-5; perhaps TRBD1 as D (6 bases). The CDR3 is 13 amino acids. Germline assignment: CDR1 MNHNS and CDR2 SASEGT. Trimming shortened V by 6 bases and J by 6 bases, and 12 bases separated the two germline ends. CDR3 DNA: TGTGCCAGCAGGGACAGTTTTAGTCAGCCCCAGCATTTT. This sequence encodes CASRDSFSQPQHF.

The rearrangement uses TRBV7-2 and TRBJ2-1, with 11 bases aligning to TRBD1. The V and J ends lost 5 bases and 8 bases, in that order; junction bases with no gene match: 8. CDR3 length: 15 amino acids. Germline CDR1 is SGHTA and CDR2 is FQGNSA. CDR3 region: CASSAGQGAFHEQFF. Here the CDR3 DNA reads TGTGCCAGCAGCGCAGGACAGGGGGCTTTCCATGAGCAGTTCTTC.

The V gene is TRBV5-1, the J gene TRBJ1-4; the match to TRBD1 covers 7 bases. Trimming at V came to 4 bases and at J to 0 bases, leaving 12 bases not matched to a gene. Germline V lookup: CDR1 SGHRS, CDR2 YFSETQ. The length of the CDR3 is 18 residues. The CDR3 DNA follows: TGCGCCAGCAGCAGGGGGACAGACTCGACGGCAACTAATGAAAAACTGTTTTTT. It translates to CASSRGTDSTATNEKLFF.

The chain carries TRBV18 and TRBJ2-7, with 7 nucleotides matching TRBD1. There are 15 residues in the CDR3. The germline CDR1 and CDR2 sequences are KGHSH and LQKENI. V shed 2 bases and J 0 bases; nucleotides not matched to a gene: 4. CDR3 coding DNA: TGTGCCAGCTCACCAAGACAGGGAGCCTCCTACGAGCAGTACTTC. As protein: CASSPRQGASYEQYF. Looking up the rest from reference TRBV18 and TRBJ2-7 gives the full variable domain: NAGVMQNPRHLVRRRGQEARLRCSPMKGHSHVYWYRQLPEEGLKFMVYLQKENIIDESGMPKERFSAEFPKEGPSILRIQQVVRGDSAAYFCASSPRQGASYEQYFGPGTRLTVT.

The CDR3 coding sequence is TGCGCCAGCAGTGACCCCAGGGCAGAGACCCAGTACTTC. Translating it yields CASSDPRAETQYF. This chain uses TRBV5-1 with TRBJ2-5, with D possibly being TRBD1 (5 bases). Per germline, CDR1 SGHRS and CDR2 YFSETQ. Trimming shortened V by 5 bases and J by 4 bases, and 12 bases separated the two germline ends. This CDR3 is built from 13 residues.

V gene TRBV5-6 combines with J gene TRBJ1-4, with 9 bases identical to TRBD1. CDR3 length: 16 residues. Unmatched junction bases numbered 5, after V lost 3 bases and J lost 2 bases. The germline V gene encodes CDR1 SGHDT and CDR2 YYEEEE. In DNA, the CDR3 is TGTGCCAGCAGCTCGGGACAGGGATATACTAATGAAAAACTGTTTTTT. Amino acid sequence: CASSSGQGYTNEKLFF.

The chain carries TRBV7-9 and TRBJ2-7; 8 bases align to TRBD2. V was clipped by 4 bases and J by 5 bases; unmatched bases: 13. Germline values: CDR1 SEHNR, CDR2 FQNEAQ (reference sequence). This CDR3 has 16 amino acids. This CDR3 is CASSWSGGSNYDEQYF. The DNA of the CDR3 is TGTGCCAGCAGCTGGAGCGGGGGTTCCAACTACGACGAGCAGTACTTC.

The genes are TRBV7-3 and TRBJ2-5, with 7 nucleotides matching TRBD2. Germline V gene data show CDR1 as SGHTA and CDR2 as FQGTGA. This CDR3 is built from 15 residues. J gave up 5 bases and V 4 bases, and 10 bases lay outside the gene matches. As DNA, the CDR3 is TGTGCCAGCAGCTCTTCTCGGGGAGGGATCGAGACCCAGTACTTC. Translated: CASSSSRGGIETQYF.

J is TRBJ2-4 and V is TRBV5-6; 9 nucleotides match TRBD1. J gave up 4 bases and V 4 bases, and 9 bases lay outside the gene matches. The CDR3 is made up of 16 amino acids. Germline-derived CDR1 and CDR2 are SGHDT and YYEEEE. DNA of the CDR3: TGTGCCAGCAGCCCTGGTTCGGGACAGGGAAAAAACATTCAGTACTTC. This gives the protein CASSPGSGQGKNIQYF. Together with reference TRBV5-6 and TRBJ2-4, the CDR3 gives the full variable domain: DAGVTQSPTHLIKTRGQQVTLRCSPKSGHDTVSWYQQALGQGPQFIFQYYEEEERQRGNFPDRFSGHQFPNYSSELNVNALLLGDSALYLCASSPGSGQGKNIQYFGAGTRLSVL.